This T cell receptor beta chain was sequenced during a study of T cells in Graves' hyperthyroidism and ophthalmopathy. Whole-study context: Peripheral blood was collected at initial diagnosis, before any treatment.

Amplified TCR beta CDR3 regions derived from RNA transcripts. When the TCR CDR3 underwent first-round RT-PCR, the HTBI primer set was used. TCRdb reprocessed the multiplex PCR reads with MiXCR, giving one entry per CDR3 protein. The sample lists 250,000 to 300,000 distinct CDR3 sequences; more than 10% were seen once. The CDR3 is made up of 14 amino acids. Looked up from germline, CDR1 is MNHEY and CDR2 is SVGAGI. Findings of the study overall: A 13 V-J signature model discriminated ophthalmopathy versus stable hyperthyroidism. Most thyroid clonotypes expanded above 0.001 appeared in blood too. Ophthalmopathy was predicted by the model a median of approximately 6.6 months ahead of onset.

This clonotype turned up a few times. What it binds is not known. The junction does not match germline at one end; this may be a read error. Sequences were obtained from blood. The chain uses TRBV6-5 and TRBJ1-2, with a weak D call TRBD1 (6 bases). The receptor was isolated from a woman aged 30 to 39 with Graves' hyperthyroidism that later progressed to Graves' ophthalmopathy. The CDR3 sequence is CANSYTPGGVGYTF. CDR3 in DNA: TGTGCCAACAGTTACACCCCCGGGGGCGTCGGCTACACCTTC.